The following is a TCR beta chain sequence with its context. One junction end does not reproduce the germline sequence, and a read error may be involved. The sample originates from a study of blood T cell repertoires in COVID-19. As for the study in general: The United States, Italy and Spain were the sources of the acute and convalescent COVID-19 samples. The cDNA or gDNA used as material had been derived from T cells, B-cell-depleted T cells, or PBMCs.

The germline V gene has CDR1 MNHEY and CDR2 SVGAGI. The CDR3 is made up of 12 amino acids. As originally analysed: Estimates of nucleated cell counts were drawn from the amplification of reference gene primers. Some clones are missing from TCRdb's copy, which holds only in-frame ones; the method was immunoSEQ multiplex PCR. V, J and clone size reflect that table, while D and trimming were determined from the DNA. The table includes about 230,000 clones, over 70% detected once. The specimen was peripheral blood. This receptor was taken from a woman older than 75 with acute or convalescent COVID-19. V and J are TRBV6-5 and TRBJ1-1; TRBD1 might be the D (5 bases). The CDR3: CAGRWGDTEAFF. CDR3 bases: TGTGCCGGCAGATGGGGGGACACTGAAGCTTTCTTT.